These T cell receptor beta chains were read from a single sample in a study of T cell repertoires in cytomegalovirus infection. Via MiXCR, TCRdb re-called the reads, giving one row per CDR3 protein. Of 120,000 to 150,000 distinct CDR3 sequences in the sample, roughly 6% were seen once. Sequencing used PBMCs. The receptors originated from a human donor in good health (CMV status not recorded). Some clones in this sample may be carry-over from other donors' samples. CDR3s include the opening cysteine and the closing phenylalanine or tryptophan. The D gene is left open where the match is weak. Expanded clones are given a class, and other clones once, few, many or no size at all.

cdr3_aa | cdr3_nt | clone_size | v_call | d_call | j_call
CASSVGPGGGKAYEQYF | TGTGCCAGCAGCGTAGGACCGGGGGGGGGAAAGGCCTACGAGCAGTACTTC | few | TRBV9 | TRBD2 | TRBJ2-7
CASSYSMAGDQPQHF | TGTGCCAGCAGTTACTCGATGGCCGGGGATCAGCCCCAGCATTTT | many | TRBV6-2/TRBV6-3 | NA | TRBJ1-5
CASLNRVGNQPQHF | TGTGCCAGCCTAAACAGGGTCGGCAATCAGCCCCAGCATTTT | NA | TRBV6-8 | NA | TRBJ1-5
CASRGDGSTDTQYF | TGCGCCAGCCGGGGAGACGGGAGCACAGATACGCAGTATTTT | few | TRBV10-2 | NA | TRBJ2-3
CASSPGPRGTEAFF | TGTGCCAGCAGCCCGGGACCCAGGGGCACTGAAGCTTTCTTT | many | TRBV7-2 | NA | TRBJ1-1
CASSEGQENTEAFF | TGTGCCAGTAGTGAGGGACAGGAGAACACTGAAGCTTTCTTT | few | TRBV19 | TRBD1 | TRBJ1-1
CASSQVAGGDYEQFF | TGCGCCAGCAGCCAAGTGGCAGGGGGCGATTATGAGCAGTTCTTC | few | TRBV4-1 | TRBD1 | TRBJ2-1
CASSLFGIGTGGHTDTQYF | TGTGCCAGCAGCTTGTTCGGGATCGGGACAGGGGGCCACACAGATACGCAGTATTTT | many | TRBV7-6 | TRBD1 | TRBJ2-3
CATSPGGVSQETQYF | TGTGCCACCAGCCCAGGGGGAGTCAGCCAAGAGACCCAGTACTTC | NA | TRBV15 | TRBD1 | TRBJ2-5
CASSLAQGGNTEAFF | TGTGCCAGCAGCTTAGCTCAGGGGGGGAACACTGAAGCTTTCTTT | NA | TRBV7-9 | TRBD1 | TRBJ1-1
CASTRRTGNGGLAKNIQYF | TGTGCCAGCACACGACGAACAGGGAACGGGGGCCTAGCCAAAAACATTCAGTACTTC | few | TRBV6-2/TRBV6-3 | NA | TRBJ2-4
CASSSTRTAEQYYGYTF | TGTGCCAGCAGCTCCACTAGGACGGCCGAGCAATACTATGGCTACACCTTC | few | TRBV7-9 | NA | TRBJ1-2
CASSFLSGPVLSYEQYF | TGTGCCAGCAGCTTTCTTTCCGGGCCCGTCCTATCCTACGAGCAGTACTTC | many | TRBV5-5 | NA | TRBJ2-7
CASSSTAGTVDYGYTF | TGTGCCAGCAGCTCTACCGCGGGGACGGTTGACTATGGCTACACCTTC | few | TRBV7-8 | NA | TRBJ1-2
CASSSRDRSSGNTIYF | TGTGCCAGCAGCTCCCGGGACAGGTCCTCTGGAAACACCATATATTTT | many | TRBV7-2 | TRBD1 | TRBJ1-3
CASLGLIPPDTQYF | TGTGCCAGCCTCGGACTTATCCCTCCAGATACGCAGTATTTT | many | TRBV7-8 | NA | TRBJ2-3
CASSIRGRSYGYTF | TGTGCCAGTAGTATAAGGGGCAGAAGCTATGGCTACACCTTC | many | TRBV19 | NA | TRBJ1-2
CASSHGVGAASYEQYF | TGTGCCAGCAGCCACGGCGTGGGGGCAGCTTCCTACGAGCAGTACTTC | many | TRBV7-9 | NA | TRBJ2-7
CASSLGGTTYGYTF | TGTGCCAGCAGTTTAGGGGGAACGACGTATGGCTACACCTTC | NA | TRBV12-3/TRBV12-4 | NA | TRBJ1-2
CSVGSGNTIYF | TGCAGCGTTGGTTCTGGAAACACCATATATTTT | few | TRBV29-1 | NA | TRBJ1-3
CASTISWGAQETQYF | TGTGCCAGCACCATATCGTGGGGCGCCCAAGAGACCCAGTACTTC | many | TRBV7-2 | NA | TRBJ2-5
CASSSGGSTDTQYF | TGTGCCAGCAGCTCCGGAGGGAGCACAGATACGCAGTATTTT | many | TRBV7-2 | NA | TRBJ2-3
CASQGNLYEQYF | TGTGCCAGTCAGGGAAACCTCTACGAGCAGTACTTC | many | TRBV7-2 | NA | TRBJ2-7
CASSANRGQAYGYTF | TGTGCCAGCAGTGCCAACCGGGGGCAGGCCTATGGCTACACCTTC | many | TRBV2 | NA | TRBJ1-2
CSARDPASGGADEQFF | TGCAGTGCTAGAGATCCGGCCAGCGGGGGGGCGGATGAGCAGTTCTTC | many | TRBV20-1 | TRBD2 | TRBJ2-1
CASSWTVPGMSNQPQHF | TGTGCCAGCAGCTGGACCGTGCCAGGGATGAGCAATCAGCCCCAGCATTTT | NA | TRBV7-8 | NA | TRBJ1-5
CASSPGTSGGPQETQYF | TGTGCCAGCAGCCCCGGGACTAGCGGGGGGCCCCAAGAGACCCAGTACTTC | NA | TRBV7-9 | TRBD2 | TRBJ2-5
CASSPGTGGTGELFF | TGTGCCAGTAGTCCAGGGACAGGGGGCACCGGGGAGCTGTTTTTT | many | TRBV19 | TRBD1 | TRBJ2-2
CASSLGRGENSPLHF | TGTGCCAGCAGCTTAGGAAGGGGAGAAAATTCACCCCTCCACTTT | NA | TRBV7-2 | NA | TRBJ1-6
CASGPPGRETQYF | TGTGCTAGTGGTCCACCAGGACGGGAGACCCAGTACTTC | many | TRBV12-5 | NA | TRBJ2-5
CASGDDEQFF | TGTGCCAGCGGGGACGATGAGCAGTTCTTC | NA | TRBV7-4 | NA | TRBJ2-1
CASSFLGEPLPGEQYF | TGTGCCAGCAGTTTCCTAGGGGAACCCCTCCCGGGCGAGCAGTACTTC | few | TRBV6-5 | NA | TRBJ2-7
CASSLQGSSYEQYF | TGTGCCAGCAGTTTACAGGGCTCCAGCTACGAGCAGTACTTC | few | TRBV28 | NA | TRBJ2-7
CASSSSTRTKNIQYF | TGTGCCAGCAGCTCCTCGACGAGGACCAAAAACATTCAGTACTTC | NA | TRBV13 | NA | TRBJ2-4
CSASGPRTDTQYF | TGCAGTGCTAGCGGGCCTCGCACAGATACGCAGTATTTT | few | TRBV20-1 | NA | TRBJ2-3
CASSDQPGQGLASNSPLHF | TGTGCCAGCAGTGACCAACCGGGACAGGGTTTGGCATCCAATTCACCCCTCCACTTT | NA | TRBV25-1 | TRBD1 | TRBJ1-6
CASTSERGSFEAFF | TGTGCCAGCACCTCGGAGAGGGGGAGCTTTGAAGCTTTCTTT | NA | TRBV7-9 | NA | TRBJ1-1
CASSERGTNTGELFF | TGCGCCAGCAGCGAGCGGGGTACGAACACCGGGGAGCTGTTTTTT | many | TRBV4-1 | TRBD2 | TRBJ2-2
CATSTNFRATSDNEQFF | TGTGCCACCAGCACCAATTTCAGAGCAACTTCCGACAATGAGCAGTTCTTC | few | TRBV15 | NA | TRBJ2-1
CASSLVRDRNSPLHF | TGTGCCAGCAGCTTAGTCCGTGACAGGAATTCACCCCTCCACTTT | many | TRBV7-2 | NA | TRBJ1-6
CASSPDPSQYF | TGTGCCAGCAGTCCCGACCCGTCCCAGTACTTC | NA | TRBV6-2/TRBV6-3 | NA | TRBJ2-5
CASSQPESGYYGYTF | TGTGCCAGCAGCCAACCGGAGAGCGGGTACTATGGCTACACCTTC | NA | TRBV3-1 | NA | TRBJ1-2
CASSSGQLGEANYGYTF | TGTGCCAGCAGCTCCGGACAGTTAGGAGAAGCTAACTATGGCTACACCTTC | few | TRBV28 | NA | TRBJ1-2
CASSSFSWGGGLGTDTQYF | TGTGCCAGCAGCTCTTTCTCTTGGGGGGGGGGGCTCGGTACAGATACGCAGTATTTT | many | TRBV7-2 | NA | TRBJ2-3
CASAMFQAADTQYF | TGTGCCAGCGCCATGTTCCAGGCGGCAGATACGCAGTATTTT | many | TRBV7-3 | NA | TRBJ2-3